The 17 T cell receptor beta chains below were found in one sample sequenced in a study of blood T cell repertoires in COVID-19. The repertoire was sequenced with immunoSEQ multiplex PCR; TCRdb's copy has only in-frame clones and lacks some. The table records some 250,000 clones, under 95% of them present only once. Source material: PBMCs or T cells enriched from blood (not recorded which). The receptors here all came from a woman aged 40 to 50 with acute COVID-19.

The V and J genes are TRBV14 and TRBJ2-7; no clear D. The CDR3 contains 14 residues. Germline assignment: CDR1 SGHDN and CDR2 FVKESK. Trimming shortened V by 2 bases and J by 1 base, and 9 bases separated the two germline ends. The CDR3: CASSQSPRSYEQYF. The CDR3 coding sequence is TGTGCCAGCAGCCAAAGCCCCAGGTCCTACGAGCAGTACTTC.

This clone has just one count. J is TRBJ2-3 and V is TRBV2, with 7 bases aligning to TRBD2. Trimming took 5 bases from V and 2 from J; bases not matched to a gene: 1. The CDR3 runs to 13 residues. From germline, CDR1 is SNHLY and CDR2 FYNNEI. CDR3 amino acids: CASSRDYTDTQYF. CDR3 DNA: TGTGCCAGCAGTCGGGACTACACAGATACGCAGTATTTT.

The gene calls are TRBV9 and TRBJ1-3; the D is unclear. Germline V gives CDR1 SGDLS, CDR2 YYNGEE. This CDR3 region has 14 residues. Trimming removed 0 bases at V and 5 bases at J, with 9 bases between. CDR3 protein: CASSVGSGRNTIYF. CDR3 in DNA: TGTGCCAGCAGCGTAGGTTCCGGGAGAAACACCATATATTTT. The variable domain in full, completed from reference TRBV9 and TRBJ1-3, reads DSGVTQTPKHLITATGQRVTLRCSPRSGDLSVYWYQQSLDQGLQFLIQYYNGEERAKGNILERFSAQQFPDLHSELNLSSLELGDSALYFCASSVGSGRNTIYFGEGSWLTVV.

The gene calls are TRBV6-5 and TRBJ1-5, with D hard to call. The CDR3 consists of 15 residues. Germline CDR1 and CDR2: MNHEY and SVGAGI. Between the trimmed V and J ends, which lost 2 bases and 2 bases, there was a span of 10 bases. In DNA, the CDR3 is TGTGCCAGCAGTTACCCCCCTCAGGGCAATCAGCCCCAGCATTTT. Protein sequence: CASSYPPQGNQPQHF.

J is TRBJ1-2 and V is TRBV10-3; D call uncertain. CDR3 length: 14 amino acids. CDR1 is ENHRY and CDR2 is SYGVKD in the germline V gene. V gave up 0 bases and J gave up 4 bases, with 9 bases separating them. The CDR3 reads CAISESRAAYGYTF. The CDR3 coding sequence is TGTGCCATCAGTGAGTCGAGGGCTGCCTATGGCTACACCTTC.

CDR3 region: CASSRLQGACGSEAFF. CDR3 bases: TGCGCCAGCAGCCGACTTCAGGGGGCGTGTGGATCTGAAGCTTTCTTT. The rearrangement links TRBV23-1 to TRBJ1-1, with 8 bases fitting TRBD1. TRBV23-1 belongs to the ORF category, with a function that is uncertain. V shed 6 bases, J shed 6 bases, and the junction held 15 bases outside the gene matches. This CDR3 has 16 amino acids.

The chain employs TRBV24-1 and TRBJ2-1; the match to TRBD2 covers 8 bases. The CDR3 loop spans 16 amino acids. J gave up 4 bases and V 5 bases, and 9 bases lay outside the gene matches. CDR1 and CDR2 from the germline V gene are KGHDR and SFDVKD. CDR3 protein: CATSGASGPLYNEQFF. For the CDR3, the DNA is TGTGCCACCAGTGGCGCTAGCGGGCCCCTTTACAATGAGCAGTTCTTC.

The chain carries TRBV7-2 and TRBJ2-3; 7 positions agree with TRBD1. Unmatched junction bases numbered 3, after V lost 3 bases and J lost 0 bases. This CDR3 comprises 15 residues. Per germline, CDR1 SGHTA and CDR2 FQGNSA. CDR3 in amino acids: CASSFRDSSTDTQYF. DNA of the CDR3: TGTGCCAGCAGCTTTCGGGACAGTAGCACAGATACGCAGTATTTT.

CDR3 loop: CASTTDRLNTEAFF. CDR3 DNA sequence: TGTGCCAGTACTACGGACAGGTTGAACACTGAAGCTTTCTTT. The rearrangement links TRBV19 to TRBJ1-1; 7 nucleotides match TRBD1. Losses at the gene ends were 7 bases for V and 0 bases for J; bases not matched to a gene: 5. The CDR3 runs to 14 residues. Per germline, CDR1 LNHDA and CDR2 SQIVND (reference sequence).

This chain uses TRBV5-6 with TRBJ1-2; D ambiguous. This CDR3 region has 14 residues. Germline values: CDR1 SGHDT, CDR2 YYEEEE. V was pared by 4 bases and J by 2 bases, with 12 bases between. The CDR3 is CASSIEPGNYGYTF. The CDR3 DNA sequence: TGTGCCAGCAGCATAGAGCCGGGGAACTATGGCTACACCTTC. The full variable domain, rest sourced from reference TRBV5-6 and TRBJ1-2, is DAGVTQSPTHLIKTRGQQVTLRCSPKSGHDTVSWYQQALGQGPQFIFQYYEEEERQRGNFPDRFSGHQFPNYSSELNVNALLLGDSALYLCASSIEPGNYGYTFGSGTRLTVV.

The chain joins TRBV6-1 to TRBJ1-2; no firm D call. Germline lookup yields CDR1 MNHNS and CDR2 SASEGT. CDR3 size: 16 residues. The V end was cut by 4 bases, the J end by 3 bases, with 18 bases between. The CDR3 region has the DNA TGTGCCAGCAGTGCTGGCCTGTCTTCCCCCCACTATGGCTACACCTTC. It translates to CASSAGLSSPHYGYTF.

This chain uses TRBV5-1 with TRBJ2-1; D may be TRBD2 (7 bases). Looked up from germline, CDR1 is SGHRS and CDR2 is YFSETQ. The CDR3 loop spans 15 amino acids. Deletions cut 3 bases from V and 8 bases from J, with 18 bases between. The CDR3 nucleotides read TGCGCCAGCAGCTCCCCCGGAACAGGGAGGGATGAGCAGTTCTTC. This codes for CASSSPGTGRDEQFF. Full variable domain (outside the CDR3, taken from reference TRBV5-1 and TRBJ2-1): KAGVTQTPRYLIKTRGQQVTLSCSPISGHRSVSWYQQTPGQGLQFLFEYFSETQRNKGNFPGRFSGRQFSNSRSEMNVSTLELGDSALYLCASSSPGTGRDEQFFGPGTRLTVL.

This chain links TRBV7-9 with TRBJ2-5, with TRBD2 identical over 10 bases. The CDR3 runs 15 residues. Germline V gives CDR1 SEHNR, CDR2 FQNEAQ (reference sequence). With 4 bases clipped from V and 4 bases from J, the junction kept 6 bases outside the gene matches. CDR3 residues: CASSSSGGVRETQYF. CDR3 nucleotide sequence: TGTGCCAGCAGCTCGAGCGGGGGGGTTAGAGAGACCCAGTACTTC.

V usage is TRBV7-9 and J usage is TRBJ1-3, with D tentatively TRBD1 (6 bases). CDR1 and CDR2 (germline): SEHNR, FQNEAQ (reference sequence). V was pared by 6 bases and J by 0 bases, with 15 bases between. The CDR3 has 16 residues. The CDR3 loop is CASSGQSRVSGNTIYF. CDR3 nucleotides: TGTGCCAGCAGTGGACAGAGTCGCGTCTCTGGAAACACCATATATTTT.

The genes are TRBV24-1 and TRBJ2-2, with TRBD1 identical over 10 bases. Germline trimming cut 2 bases from V and 5 bases from J; bases unmatched to any gene: 1. CDR1 and CDR2 (germline): KGHDR, SFDVKD. The CDR3 sequence is 15 residues long. DNA of the CDR3: TGTGCCACCAGTGATTGGGGACAGGGGACCGGGGAGCTGTTTTTT. Translated: CATSDWGQGTGELFF.

The count of this clone is one. The chain has TRBV7-5 and TRBJ2-7; the DNA was not used to check the table's D call, TRBD1. TRBV7-5 is deemed a pseudogene. CDR3 length: 16 amino acids. The CDR3 loop is CARSLARTGPSYEQYF. CDR3 coding DNA: TGTGCCAGAAGCTTAGCGAGGACAGGCCCTTCCTACGAGCAGTACTTC.

Here the CDR3 DNA reads TGTGCCACCAGCAGAGTCCGGACAGGGCGGGATGGCTACACCTTC. Its translation: CATSRVRTGRDGYTF. This chain uses TRBV15 with TRBJ1-2; 8 bases fit TRBD1. The CDR3 consists of 15 residues. Germline V gene sequence: CDR1 LNHNV, CDR2 YYDKDF (reference sequence). Unmatched junction bases numbered 7, after V lost 1 base and J lost 6 bases.